This TCR beta chain was identified in a study of radiotherapy plus CTLA-4 blockade in lung cancer. The CDR3 totals 13 residues. Trimming shortened V by 6 bases and J by 3 bases, and 9 bases separated the two germline ends. Germline CDR1 SGDLS, CDR2 YYNGEE. The assay was immunoSEQ multiplex PCR, and TCRdb's table has in-frame clones only and misses some. The sample holds about 51,000 clones, about 85% seen once. The V gene is TRBV9, the J gene TRBJ2-2; tentative D call: TRBD2 (6 bases). The sequence derives from a human donor with non-small cell lung cancer who had a complete response to radiotherapy plus ipilimumab. The starting material was peripheral blood, obtained from a patient treated with radiotherapy plus ipilimumab. CDR3 region: CASNWGDTGELFF. The CDR3 nucleotides read TGTGCCAGCAACTGGGGGGACACCGGGGAGCTGTTTTTT.